The sequence of this TCR beta chain was determined in a study of blood T cell repertoires in COVID-19 (dated by TCRdb to 2018 to 2020). As for the study more broadly: Samples covering the acute and convalescent phases of COVID-19 were provided by collaborators in the United States, Italy and Spain. The material from the prospective study consisted of cDNA or gDNA derived from T cells, B-cell-depleted T cells, or PBMCs. Subjects who had been exposed to COVID-19, were actively infected with it, or had recovered from it provided the deeply sampled blood TCRbeta repertoires that made up the dataset. The repertoires were made available in a free public database intended to serve as a resource for research on the immune response to SARS-CoV-2. The samples were drawn from two sources: the first 160 participants of the ongoing ImmuneRACE study, and over 1,000 subjects contributed by 6 global collaborators. The sample metadata nearly always contained a de-identified subject ID, COVID-19 status, age in years and sex. Where available, HLA class I and class II types were obtained from metadata supplied by the sample provider rather than from assay-based typing.

Remarks on this clone: The antigen this receptor binds is unknown. Base-call qualities are not available, and no considerably larger clone is one nucleotide away.

Participants in the prospective study were enrolled through a virtual design, were aged roughly 18 to 100 years, and lived in 24 United States geographic areas. Cohort assignment in the prospective study relied on participant-reported clinical history from a screening survey and a study questionnaire. Each participant in the prospective study had whole blood, serum and a nasopharyngeal or oropharyngeal swab collected by mobile phlebotomists. Over an approximately 2-month period, participants in the prospective study had the option of providing additional blood draws and questionnaires. Before DNA extraction, blood samples from the prospective study were shipped at room temperature or frozen. V sheds 3 bases and J sheds 1 base, leaving 6 bases between their ends. The germline V gene (reference sequence) provides CDR1 WNHNN and CDR2 SYGVQD. The CDR3 measures 13 amino acids from cysteine to phenylalanine. Kept here is only the CDR3 DNA, which spans 39 bases and is read in frame from base 1.

The immunoSEQ Assay, a bias-controlled multiplex PCR, was used to amplify TCRbeta CDR3 regions from genomic DNA. Per the authors' processing: Within the assay, amplification of reference gene primers was used to estimate how many nucleated cells each sample contained. To quantify the absolute abundance of each unique TCRbeta CDR3 rearrangement, sequence reads were collapsed and filtered. For each sample, productive Simpson clonality was calculated by taking the square root of Simpson's diversity index across productive rearrangements. Sourced from immuneACCESS, this table was stored by TCRdb with only in-frame sequences that have V and J called. A share of the clones is absent; for the studies checked, an unresolved V gene accounts for under half, and the remainder has no known explanation. D and trimming come from the DNA, and the V and J calls and clone size come from that table. The sample data list 150,000 to 200,000 clones, and 87% of these were observed just once. The ten largest clones take up about 1.2% of the sample.

Study-wide findings and limitations: The quantity of clinical and demographic metadata differed by source and by participant and was supplied without curation.

This TCR derives from a human donor with acute COVID-19. The donor label of this sample is uncertain. The sequence is built from TRBV10-1 and TRBJ2-5; the D gene is perhaps TRBD1, on 6 matching bases. Sample: PBMCs or T cells enriched from blood (not recorded which). The DNA sequence is TGCGCCAGCAGTGAAGGGGGCCAAGAGACCCAGTACTTC. The encoded protein is CASSEGGQETQYF.